This T cell receptor beta chain is drawn from a study of cytomegalovirus exposure and HLA in healthy donors. About the study: A subsequent analysis reported that the roughly 120 validation repertoires were produced on the same platform that had also been used for the 666 first-cohort repertoires.

Repertoires were generated with immunoSEQ multiplex PCR, while TCRdb's copy carries only in-frame clones and drops some. The sample consists of roughly 250,000 clones, approximately 86% of them appearing once. This clone was observed many times. Germline V gives CDR1 LNHDA, CDR2 SQIVND (reference sequence). V dropped 5 bases and J dropped 4; count of bases not matched to a gene: 8. CDR3 length: 15 amino acids. This TCR derives from a woman aged 25 to 39 in good health and CMV-seropositive. The sample comprised PBMCs. V is TRBV19 and J is TRBJ2-5, with 9 bases aligning to TRBD2. CDR3 DNA sequence: TGTGCCAGTAGTCTATGGACTAGCGCCCCAGAGACCCAGTACTTC. Protein: CASSLWTSAPETQYF.